The 4 T cell receptor beta chains listed next were all sequenced from one sample in a study of control samples from healthy donors and cancer patients. Produced via immunoSEQ multiplex PCR; TCRdb's table is partial and in-frame only. The sample lists 30,000 to 40,000 clones, about four fifths occurring once. The source material was PBMCs. These receptors came from a woman aged 60 to 75 with lung cancer.

The rearrangement links TRBV5-6 to TRBJ1-5, with 7 bases identical to TRBD1. Trimming removed 3 bases from V and 5 bases from J; junction bases left unmatched: 11. The CDR3 runs 16 residues. The germline V gene has CDR1 SGHDT and CDR2 YYEEEE. CDR3 nucleotides: TGTGCCAGCAGCTGGAAGGCGGGGGACAGAGATCAGCCCCAGCATTTT. Translated, it gives CASSWKAGDRDQPQHF.

The chain uses TRBV5-5 and TRBJ2-7; D unresolved. Trimming pared 0 bases from V and 0 bases from J, leaving 7 bases between. From germline, CDR1 is SGHKS and CDR2 YYEKEE (reference sequence). This CDR3 contains 14 residues. CDR3 DNA: TGTGCCAGCAGCTTGGTACAGACCTCCTACGAGCAGTACTTC. It encodes CASSLVQTSYEQYF.

This clone was recorded a few times. The chain carries TRBV27 and TRBJ2-5, with D maybe TRBD1 (6 bases). The CDR3 sequence is 13 residues long. V lost 10 bases and J 2 bases, leaving 14 bases between the germline ends. Per germline, CDR1 MNHEY and CDR2 SMNVEV (reference sequence). Written as DNA, the CDR3 is TGTGCCACTGGCCTAGGGGGACAAGAGACCCAGTACTTC. Its translation is CATGLGGQETQYF.

This clone was seen a single time. V usage is TRBV2 and J usage is TRBJ1-5, with D possibly TRBD1 on 5 matching bases. Germline V gives CDR1 SNHLY, CDR2 FYNNEI. V was clipped by 7 bases and J by 4 bases, with 14 bases between them. The CDR3 sequence is 14 residues long. CDR3 sequence reads: CASTGGGENQPQHF. In DNA, the CDR3 is TGTGCCAGCACTGGGGGTGGGGAAAATCAGCCCCAGCATTTT.